Following are 6 T cell receptor delta chains from one sample sequenced in a study of DNA immune sequencing with unique molecular identifiers. Genomic DNA underwent 32-plex PCR targeting all 8 TRDV and 4 TRDJ genes. The library had 12-nucleotide UMIs introduced over around 3 barcoding cycles, then a second adapter PCR. TCRdb called clones anew from the multiplex PCR reads with CATT. The sample shows 700 to 800 delta-chain clones, more than 2.5% of them seen only once. The sequencing input was gamma-delta T cells from PBMCs. The receptors were sampled from a human donor in good health.

Comments on this clone: A single base is all that separates this from a far larger clone, so a read error is likely. The V call is TRDV2, the J call TRDJ2, with TRDD3 matching over 7 bases. V shed 3 bases, J shed 5 bases, and the junction held 14 bases outside the gene matches. CDR3 length: 17 amino acids. Germline CDR1 reads GEAIGNYY; CDR2 reads EKD. CDR3 amino acids: CACDAWGKREDTAQLFF. DNA for the CDR3: TGTGCCTGTGACGCTTGGGGGAAACGGGAGGACACAGCACAACTCTTCTTT.

To note about this clone: The protein recorded in TCRdb matches a much larger clone and deviates from this DNA's translation at residue 14, suggesting a read error; the protein here is obtained by translating the DNA. The chain combines TRDV2 with TRDJ1; 13 bases are shared with TRDD3. CDR1 and CDR2 from the germline V gene are GEAIGNYY and EKD. The CDR3 spans 19 residues. V was clipped by 3 bases and J by 3 bases; unmatched bases: 15. The CDR3 spells CACDPVPTGGYAGSDKLIF. The CDR3 nucleotides read TGTGCCTGTGACCCAGTACCAACTGGGGGATACGCGGGCTCCGATAAACTCATCTTT.

A word on this clone: TCRdb's protein for this DNA is that of a much larger clone and differs from the translation at residue 8, likely a read error; the protein shown is the DNA translation. The chain employs TRDV2 and TRDJ1; D may be TRDD3 (5 bases). CDR3 length: 16 amino acids. V gave up 3 bases and J gave up 4 bases, with 20 bases separating them. From germline, CDR1 is GEAIGNYY and CDR2 EKD. As DNA, the CDR3 is TGTGCCTGTGACGGAATGGGGAATACTAAGGTCGATAAACTCATCTTT. Translating gives CACDGMGNTKVDKLIF.

This clone is large within its sample. Other DNA sequences of this sample code for an identical CDR3. V and J are TRDV2 and TRDJ3; 11 bases agree with TRDD3. The CDR3 is 22 amino acids. Germline CDR1 GEAIGNYY, CDR2 EKD. After removal of 1 base from V and 0 bases from J, the junction contained 13 bases not matched to a gene. The CDR3 region has the DNA TGTGCCTGTGACACAATTACTGGGGGATATCCCCCTAGCTCCTGGGACACCCGACAGATGTTTTTC. This codes for CACDTITGGYPPSSWDTRQMFF.

Judged by abundance, this clone is medium-sized. The genes are TRDV2 and TRDJ3; 8 nucleotides agree with TRDD3. Germline V CDR1 and CDR2: GEAIGNYY, EKD. Unmatched junction bases numbered 10, after V lost 1 base and J lost 0 bases. The CDR3 length is 20 residues. DNA for the CDR3: TGTGCCTGTGACACGCCTGCGGGGATACACCTCTCCTGGGACACCCGACAGATGTTTTTC. It yields the protein CACDTPAGIHLSWDTRQMFF.

For this clone: A far larger clone is off by one base, so a read error is likely. Other DNA sequences in this sample translate to the same CDR3. The chain couples TRDV2 to TRDJ2; no definite D call. CDR1 is GEAIGNYY, CDR2 EKD, per germline. The CDR3 consists of 14 residues. The CDR3 region is CACDPIGYTDKLIF. CDR3 bases: TGTGCCTGTGACCCCATTGGGTACACCGATAAACTCATTTTT.